This paragraph reports one TCR beta chain. CDR3 length: 17 amino acids. In the authors' methods: Using reference gene primer amplification, nucleated cell counts were estimated. The data were produced by immunoSEQ multiplex PCR, yet TCRdb's version contains in-frame clones alone and is incomplete. The D gene and trimming were derived from the DNA, and the V and J assignments and clone size from that table. This sample has roughly 71,000 clones, with over 65% found just once. The data belong to a study of blood T cell repertoires in COVID-19. The sample comprised peripheral blood. The chain combines TRBV1 with TRBJ2-1; TRBD2, as called in the table, went unchecked against the DNA. TRBV1 is a known pseudogene. The TCR comes from a woman older than 75 with acute or convalescent COVID-19. The DNA of the CDR3 is TGCACCAGCAGCCCCCAGACGGGACTAGCATTAATCTATGAGCAGTTCTTC. Residues: CTSSPQTGLALIYEQFF.